This T cell receptor beta chain was sequenced for a study of T cell responses to AZD1222 COVID-19 vaccine. Looked up from germline, CDR1 is DFQATT and CDR2 is SNEGSKA (reference sequence). There are 11 residues in the CDR3. Trimming removed 1 base from V and 4 bases from J, with 1 base in between. Repertoires were generated with immunoSEQ multiplex PCR, while TCRdb's copy carries only in-frame clones and drops some. The sample has roughly 100,000 clones; around nine tenths are singletons. This material consisted of peripheral blood, taken on day 0 of AZD1222 vaccination. The chain uses TRBV20-1 and TRBJ2-2; D is unresolved. The TCR originated in an adult in good health. CDR3 residues: CSARVTGELFF. CDR3 nucleotides: TGCAGTGCTAGAGTCACCGGGGAGCTGTTTTTT.